The TCR beta chain described here comes from a study of cytomegalovirus exposure and HLA in healthy donors. Study-wide results and caveats: Investigators reported 150 to 200 TCR beta chains as tied to cytomegalovirus. For most TCR sequences rarity was the rule, although some public TCRs occurred in many donors.

This CDR3 is built from 13 residues. Germline V lookup: CDR1 SGHRS, CDR2 YFSETQ. Trimming stripped 3 bases from V and 1 base from J, with 7 bases between. Points on this clone: Antigen specificity is unknown.

Data came from immunoSEQ multiplex PCR; TCRdb stores just in-frame clones and leaves some out. The top ten clones hold roughly 1.4% of a sample with around 130,000 clones, more than 70% of them seen once. The TCR was taken from a young man in good health and CMV-seronegative. The rearrangement uses TRBV5-1 and TRBJ2-5, with a tentative D call TRBD1 (5 bases). The specimen sequenced was PBMCs. The CDR3 sequence: CASSSQGQETQYF. DNA for the CDR3: TGCGCCAGCAGCTCTCAGGGCCAAGAGACCCAGTACTTC.